This T cell receptor (beta chain) was sequenced for a study of T-cell memory formation after mild COVID-19. This clonotype was seen many times. TCRdb itself ran the 5' RACE reads through MiXCR, one entry per CDR3 protein. Counted here are 540,000 or so distinct CDR3 sequences, roughly 21% occurring once; the ten biggest clones make up around an eighth. The V end was cut by 3 bases, the J end by 5 bases, with 16 bases between. The CDR3 totals 14 residues. The germline V gene encodes CDR1 DFQATT and CDR2 SNEGSKA (reference sequence). The source is an adult woman who had mild COVID-19 (a few samples of this study predate the infection). Cell type and time point are not known. What was sequenced was PBMCs or a T cell subset sorted from them (not recorded which). The chain has TRBV20-1 and TRBJ2-5; D unresolved. The chain's CDR3 is CSASSPILTETQYF. The CDR3 region has the DNA TGCAGTGCTAGTTCTCCTATACTTACGGAGACCCAGTACTTC.